This is a list of T cell receptor beta chains from one sample in a study of Graves' ophthalmopathy and Graves' hyperthyroidism. Each CDR3 protein gets one entry after TCRdb re-called the multiplex PCR reads with MiXCR. The repertoire holds over a million distinct CDR3 sequences, 36% seen once, with 11% in the top ten. Input material: peripheral blood or thyroid tissue (not recorded which). These receptors originate from an adult man with Graves' hyperthyroidism. Both conserved end residues are part of each CDR3.

j_call: TRBJ2-5
v_call: TRBV24-1
cdr3_aa: CATGDRQETQYF

j_call: TRBJ2-2
v_call: TRBV7-2
cdr3_aa: CASRSNIGTANTGELFF

j_call: TRBJ1-6
v_call: TRBV20-1
cdr3_aa: CSARDHAGRGQSNSPLHF

j_call: TRBJ2-7
v_call: TRBV25-1
cdr3_aa: CASSERSIGTGYEQYF

j_call: TRBJ1-1
v_call: TRBV29-1
cdr3_aa: CSSLGHGGTEAFF

j_call: TRBJ2-7
v_call: TRBV5-4
cdr3_aa: CASSLAVAGGGEQYF

j_call: TRBJ2-6
v_call: TRBV10-3
cdr3_aa: CAISEGAGAGANVLTF

j_call: TRBJ2-2
v_call: TRBV4-2
cdr3_aa: CASSQDQRTTNTGELFF

j_call: TRBJ2-1
v_call: TRBV7-9
cdr3_aa: CASRQGAAEQFF

j_call: TRBJ2-7
v_call: TRBV15
cdr3_aa: CATSRESGGSYEQYF

j_call: TRBJ2-7
v_call: TRBV7-9
cdr3_aa: CASSQDSGQGEQYF

j_call: TRBJ2-7
v_call: TRBV4-3
cdr3_aa: CASSQGRDYLYEQYF

j_call: TRBJ2-7
v_call: TRBV20-1
cdr3_aa: CSARALGGGFISSYEQYF

j_call: TRBJ1-4
v_call: TRBV6-5
cdr3_aa: CASSFGNTAATNEKLFF

j_call: TRBJ1-1
v_call: TRBV7-2
cdr3_aa: CASSPGLDNMNTEAFF

j_call: TRBJ2-7
v_call: TRBV15
cdr3_aa: CATSLRTGASVEQYF

j_call: TRBJ1-4
v_call: TRBV5-4
cdr3_aa: CASSLSPKDNEKLFF

j_call: TRBJ1-1
v_call: TRBV20-1
cdr3_aa: CSARNQGRILSTEAFF

j_call: TRBJ2-5
v_call: TRBV29-1
cdr3_aa: CSVESLARRVRETQYF

j_call: TRBJ2-7
v_call: TRBV19
cdr3_aa: CASTEARDGEQYF

j_call: TRBJ2-5
v_call: TRBV7-2
cdr3_aa: CASSGRSETQYF

j_call: TRBJ1-2
v_call: TRBV24-1
cdr3_aa: CATSEPTGAGYGYTF

j_call: TRBJ2-6
v_call: TRBV15
cdr3_aa: CATSRLRASGNPKAGANVLTF

j_call: TRBJ1-2
v_call: TRBV20-1
cdr3_aa: CSASTGQGTEGYTF

j_call: TRBJ1-1
v_call: TRBV10-3
cdr3_aa: CAIRQGGTEAFF

j_call: TRBJ2-7
v_call: TRBV20-1
cdr3_aa: CSASYREREFKEQYF

j_call: TRBJ2-5
v_call: TRBV20-1
cdr3_aa: CSAFDGLRLQTQYF

j_call: TRBJ2-5
v_call: TRBV9
cdr3_aa: CASSVGRLAGDQETQYF

j_call: TRBJ1-1
v_call: TRBV19
cdr3_aa: CASSYRDSNTEAFF

j_call: TRBJ2-5
v_call: TRBV7-2
cdr3_aa: CASSPIQTQYF

j_call: TRBJ1-6
v_call: TRBV12-3/TRBV12-4
cdr3_aa: CASSSGQNSPLHF

j_call: TRBJ2-2
v_call: TRBV5-1
cdr3_aa: CASSLAPSSNTGELFF

j_call: TRBJ2-5
v_call: TRBV10-2
cdr3_aa: CASSENWLQETQYF

j_call: TRBJ2-5
v_call: TRBV6-1
cdr3_aa: CASSRGVVLETQYF

j_call: TRBJ1-5
v_call: TRBV25-1
cdr3_aa: CASSDKGANQPQHF